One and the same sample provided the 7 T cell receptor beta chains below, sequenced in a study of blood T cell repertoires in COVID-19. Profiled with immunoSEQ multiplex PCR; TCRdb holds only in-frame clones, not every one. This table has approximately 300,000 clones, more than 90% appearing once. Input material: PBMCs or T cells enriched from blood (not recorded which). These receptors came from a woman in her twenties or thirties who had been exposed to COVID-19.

Here the CDR3 reads CASTFTGINYGYTF. The DNA of the CDR3 is TGTGCCAGCACCTTTACAGGGATCAACTATGGCTACACCTTC. This rearrangement joins TRBV7-9 to TRBJ1-2; D may be TRBD1 (6 bases). The germline V and J ends were trimmed by 7 bases and 2 bases, with 14 bases remaining between them. Germline V CDR1 and CDR2: SEHNR, FQNEAQ (reference sequence). This CDR3 has 14 amino acids.

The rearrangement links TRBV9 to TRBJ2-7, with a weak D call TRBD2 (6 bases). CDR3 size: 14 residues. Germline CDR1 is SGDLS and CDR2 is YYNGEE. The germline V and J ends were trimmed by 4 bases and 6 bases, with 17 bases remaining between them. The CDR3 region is CASSRNSGGSEQYF. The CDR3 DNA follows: TGTGCCAGCAGCAGGAACAGTGGGGGGTCCGAGCAGTACTTC.

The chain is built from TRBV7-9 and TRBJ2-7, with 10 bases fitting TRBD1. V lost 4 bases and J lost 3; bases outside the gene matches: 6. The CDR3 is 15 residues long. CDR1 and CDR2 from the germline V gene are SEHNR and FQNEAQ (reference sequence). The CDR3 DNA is TGTGCCAGCAGCTCTCCTCGGGACAGGGGCTACGAGCAGTACTTC. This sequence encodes CASSSPRDRGYEQYF.

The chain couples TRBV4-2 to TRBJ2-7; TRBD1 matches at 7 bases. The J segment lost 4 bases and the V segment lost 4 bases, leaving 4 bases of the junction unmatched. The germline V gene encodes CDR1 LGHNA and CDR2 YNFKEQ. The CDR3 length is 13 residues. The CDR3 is CASSPAGGYEQYF. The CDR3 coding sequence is TGTGCCAGCAGCCCAGCAGGGGGTTACGAGCAGTACTTC.

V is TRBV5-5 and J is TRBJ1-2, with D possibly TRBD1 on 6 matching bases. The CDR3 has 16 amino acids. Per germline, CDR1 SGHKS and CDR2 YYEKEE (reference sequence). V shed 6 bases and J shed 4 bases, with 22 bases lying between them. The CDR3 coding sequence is TGTGCCAGCACCCCGTTTACAGGGACCGGCGGCTATGGCTACACCTTC. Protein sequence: CASTPFTGTGGYGYTF.

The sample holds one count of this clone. In DNA form, the CDR3 reads TGTGCCAGCAGTGACTCGCCTAACCCCTACAATGAGCAGTTCTTC. Translation: CASSDSPNPYNEQFF. V usage is TRBV6-4 and J usage is TRBJ2-1; no reliable D call. The CDR3 length is 15 residues. Trimming cost V 0 bases and J 2 bases, with 8 bases left between them. CDR1 and CDR2 (germline): MRHNA, SNTAGT.

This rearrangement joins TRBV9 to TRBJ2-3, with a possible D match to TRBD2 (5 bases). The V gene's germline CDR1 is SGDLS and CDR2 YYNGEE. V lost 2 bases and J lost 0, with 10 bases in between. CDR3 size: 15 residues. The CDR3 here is CASSVGGLSTDTQYF. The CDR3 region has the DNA TGTGCCAGCAGCGTCGGCGGGCTTAGCACAGATACGCAGTATTTT. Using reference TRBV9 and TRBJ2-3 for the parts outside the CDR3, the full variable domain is DSGVTQTPKHLITATGQRVTLRCSPRSGDLSVYWYQQSLDQGLQFLIQYYNGEERAKGNILERFSAQQFPDLHSELNLSSLELGDSALYFCASSVGGLSTDTQYFGPGTRLTVL.